These 8 T cell receptor beta chains were all obtained from the same sample, sequenced in a study of blood T cell repertoires in COVID-19. Data came from immunoSEQ multiplex PCR; TCRdb stores just in-frame clones and leaves some out. Among about 310,000 clones listed, around nine tenths were seen once. The source material was PBMCs or T cells enriched from blood (not recorded which). These receptors were obtained from a woman aged 25 to 45 who had recovered from COVID-19.

The chain combines TRBV7-9 with TRBJ2-7; a weak D match, TRBD1 (6 bases). CDR1 and CDR2 (germline): SEHNR, FQNEAQ (reference sequence). This CDR3 is 17 amino acids long. With 5 bases removed from V and 2 bases from J, the gap between germline ends came to 22 bases. The CDR3 region has the DNA TGTGCCAGCAGCCTTGGACAGCCGGCCCTTGCAACCTACGAGCAGTACTTC. This sequence encodes CASSLGQPALATYEQYF.

This chain links TRBV25-1 with TRBJ2-7, with 7 bases matching TRBD1. After removal of 8 bases from V and 2 bases from J, the junction contained 9 bases not matched to a gene. This CDR3 comprises 14 residues. Per the germline V gene, CDR1 is MGHDK and CDR2 is SYGVNS. The CDR3 sequence: CASLDRDRPYEQYF. The CDR3, as DNA: TGTGCCAGCCTCGATCGGGACAGACCCTACGAGCAGTACTTC.

V gene TRBV7-2 combines with J gene TRBJ2-7, with 9 bases lining up with TRBD1. The CDR3 consists of 15 residues. J gave up 2 bases and V 6 bases, and 8 bases lay outside the gene matches. The germline V gene encodes CDR1 SGHTA and CDR2 FQGNSA. The CDR3 DNA follows: TGTGCCAGCAGTTTCTCCGGGACAGGGACCTACGAGCAGTACTTC. Its protein product is CASSFSGTGTYEQYF.

The chain has TRBV27 and TRBJ1-1; the D gene is possibly TRBD1 (6 bases). The ends were cut back, 3 bases at V and 4 bases at J, with 9 bases in the middle. Germline V lookup: CDR1 MNHEY, CDR2 SMNVEV (reference sequence). The CDR3 has 13 amino acids. In DNA, the CDR3 is TGTGCCAGCAGTTTTATAGGGGGCACTGAAGCTTTCTTT. Protein product: CASSFIGGTEAFF.

This clone appeared once. J is TRBJ2-1 and V is TRBV7-8; 13 nucleotides match TRBD2. The CDR3 length is 14 residues. From germline, CDR1 is SGHVS and CDR2 FQNEAQ. Trimming removed 5 bases from V and 8 bases from J; junction bases left unmatched: 3. CDR3 residues: CASSRTSGSYEQFF. The CDR3 DNA reads as TGTGCCAGCAGCCGGACTAGCGGGAGTTATGAGCAGTTCTTC.

The V gene is TRBV7-6, the J gene TRBJ2-5; D might be TRBD2 (7 bases). The V and J ends lost 4 bases and 4 bases respectively, with 13 bases between them. Germline CDR1 is SGHVS and CDR2 is FNYEAQ. The CDR3 has 14 amino acids. The CDR3 DNA follows: TGTGCCAGCAGCTCCGGAGGGGGGGCAGAGACCCAGTACTTC. Its translation is CASSSGGGAETQYF.

V gene TRBV19 combines with J gene TRBJ2-1; D uncertain. The V gene's germline CDR1 is LNHDA and CDR2 SQIVND (reference sequence). The germline V and J ends were trimmed by 2 bases and 6 bases, with 11 bases remaining between them. The CDR3 length is 14 residues. CDR3 nucleotides: TGTGCCAGTAGTATAACCCCACCCAGCAATGAGCAGTTCTTC. Amino acid sequence: CASSITPPSNEQFF.

The chain recombines TRBV5-1 with TRBJ2-7; 11 bases match TRBD2. CDR3 size: 13 residues. CDR1 is SGHRS, CDR2 YFSETQ, per germline. The V segment lost 5 bases and the J segment 3 bases; nucleotides outside the gene matches: 1. In DNA, the CDR3 is TGCGCCAGCAGAGGGACTAGCGGCTACGAGCAGTACTTC. This gives the protein CASRGTSGYEQYF.